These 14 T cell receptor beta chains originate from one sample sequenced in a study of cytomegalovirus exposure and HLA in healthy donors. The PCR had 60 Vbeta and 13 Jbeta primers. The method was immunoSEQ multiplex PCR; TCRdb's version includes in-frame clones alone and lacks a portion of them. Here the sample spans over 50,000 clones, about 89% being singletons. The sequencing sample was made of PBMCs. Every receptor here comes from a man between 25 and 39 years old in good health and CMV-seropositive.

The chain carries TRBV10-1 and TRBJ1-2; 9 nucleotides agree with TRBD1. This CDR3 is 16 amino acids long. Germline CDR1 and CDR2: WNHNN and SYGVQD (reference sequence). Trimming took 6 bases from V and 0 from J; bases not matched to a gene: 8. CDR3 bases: TGCGCCAGCAGAGATATACGACAGGGGGCTAACTATGGCTACACCTTC. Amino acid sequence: CASRDIRQGANYGYTF.

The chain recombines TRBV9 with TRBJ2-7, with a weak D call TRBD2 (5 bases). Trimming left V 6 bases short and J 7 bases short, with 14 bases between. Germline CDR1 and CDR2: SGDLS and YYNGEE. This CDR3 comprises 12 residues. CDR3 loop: CASTAGSGEQYF. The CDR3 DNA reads TGTGCCAGCACTGCGGGTTCGGGAGAGCAGTACTTC.

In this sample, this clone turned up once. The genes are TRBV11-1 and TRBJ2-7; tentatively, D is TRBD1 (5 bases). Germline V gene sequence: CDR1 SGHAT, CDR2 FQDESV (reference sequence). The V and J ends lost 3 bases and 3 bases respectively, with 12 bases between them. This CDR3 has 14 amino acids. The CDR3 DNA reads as TGTGCCAGCAGCTTCGAAGGGGCCAGCTACGAGCAGTACTTC. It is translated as CASSFEGASYEQYF.

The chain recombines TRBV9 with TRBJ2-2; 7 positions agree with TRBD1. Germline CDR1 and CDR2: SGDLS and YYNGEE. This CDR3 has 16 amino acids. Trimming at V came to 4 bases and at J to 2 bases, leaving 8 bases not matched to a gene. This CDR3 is CASSFNYRGNTGELFF. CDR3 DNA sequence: TGTGCCAGCAGCTTCAATTACAGGGGTAACACCGGGGAGCTGTTTTTT.

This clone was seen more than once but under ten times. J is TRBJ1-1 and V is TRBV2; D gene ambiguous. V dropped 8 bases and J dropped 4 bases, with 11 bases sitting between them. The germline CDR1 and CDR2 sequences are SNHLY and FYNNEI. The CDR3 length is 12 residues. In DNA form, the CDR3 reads TGTGCCAGCCGAGACTTGAGCACTGAAGCTTTCTTT. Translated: CASRDLSTEAFF.

As DNA, the CDR3 is TGCGCCAGCAGCTTGGCATCGGTGGCAGGATTGGACACTGAAGCTTTCTTT. Protein product: CASSLASVAGLDTEAFF. The rearrangement uses TRBV5-1 and TRBJ1-1; D gene uncertain. Germline CDR1 SGHRS, CDR2 YFSETQ. With 0 bases removed from V and 3 bases from J, the gap between germline ends came to 18 bases. The CDR3 is made up of 17 amino acids.

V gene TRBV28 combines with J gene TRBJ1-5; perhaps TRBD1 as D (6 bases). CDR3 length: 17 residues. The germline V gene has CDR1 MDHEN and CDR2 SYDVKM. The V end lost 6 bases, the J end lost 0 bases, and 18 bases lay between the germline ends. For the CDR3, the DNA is TGTGCCAGCAGCCCTGGGGGGGCAGGAGATAGCAATCAGCCCCAGCATTTT. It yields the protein CASSPGGAGDSNQPQHF.

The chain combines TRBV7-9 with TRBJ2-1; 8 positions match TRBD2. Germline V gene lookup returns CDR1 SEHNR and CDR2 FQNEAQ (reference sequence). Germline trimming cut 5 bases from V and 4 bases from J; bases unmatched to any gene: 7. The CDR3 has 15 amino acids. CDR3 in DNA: TGTGCCAGCAGCCGCCGGGGGGGGATGTACAATGAGCAGTTCTTC. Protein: CASSRRGGMYNEQFF.

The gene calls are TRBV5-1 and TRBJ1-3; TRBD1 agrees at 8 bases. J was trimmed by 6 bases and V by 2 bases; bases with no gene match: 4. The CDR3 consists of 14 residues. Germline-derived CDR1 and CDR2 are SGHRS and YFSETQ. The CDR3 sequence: CASSLTGGENTIYF. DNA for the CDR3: TGCGCCAGCAGCTTAACAGGGGGGGAAAACACCATATATTTT.

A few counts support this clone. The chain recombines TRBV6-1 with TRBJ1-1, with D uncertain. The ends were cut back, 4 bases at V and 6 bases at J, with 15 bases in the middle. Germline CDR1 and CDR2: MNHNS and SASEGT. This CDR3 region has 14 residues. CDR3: CASSVREGRAEAFF. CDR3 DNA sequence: TGTGCCAGCAGTGTCCGGGAGGGCCGGGCTGAAGCTTTCTTT.

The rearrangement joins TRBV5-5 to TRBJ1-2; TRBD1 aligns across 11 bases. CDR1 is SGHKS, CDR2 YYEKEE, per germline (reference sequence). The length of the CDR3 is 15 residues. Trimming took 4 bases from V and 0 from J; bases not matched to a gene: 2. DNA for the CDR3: TGTGCCAGCAGCGGGACAGGGGGTTCTAACTATGGCTACACCTTC. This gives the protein CASSGTGGSNYGYTF.

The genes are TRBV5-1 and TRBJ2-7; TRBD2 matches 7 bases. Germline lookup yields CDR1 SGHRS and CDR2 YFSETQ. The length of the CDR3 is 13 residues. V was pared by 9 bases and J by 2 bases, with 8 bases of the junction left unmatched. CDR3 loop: CATARETPYEQYF. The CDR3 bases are TGCGCCACCGCGCGGGAGACCCCCTACGAGCAGTACTTC.

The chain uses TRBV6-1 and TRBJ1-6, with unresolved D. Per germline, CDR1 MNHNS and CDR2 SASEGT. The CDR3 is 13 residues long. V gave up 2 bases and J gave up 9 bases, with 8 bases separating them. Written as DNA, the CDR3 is TGTGCCAGCAGTGAAACCATCGGTTCACCCCTCCACTTT. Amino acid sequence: CASSETIGSPLHF.

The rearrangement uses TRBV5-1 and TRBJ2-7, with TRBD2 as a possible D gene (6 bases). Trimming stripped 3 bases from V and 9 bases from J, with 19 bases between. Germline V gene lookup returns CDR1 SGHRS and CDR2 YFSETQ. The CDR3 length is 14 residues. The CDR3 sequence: CASSSIGGASGQYF. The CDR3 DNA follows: TGCGCCAGCAGCTCCATAGGAGGGGCGAGCGGGCAGTACTTC. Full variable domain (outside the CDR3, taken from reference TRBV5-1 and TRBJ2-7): KAGVTQTPRYLIKTRGQQVTLSCSPISGHRSVSWYQQTPGQGLQFLFEYFSETQRNKGNFPGRFSGRQFSNSRSEMNVSTLELGDSALYLCASSSIGGASGQYFGPGTRLTVT.